The clone carrying this TCR beta chain was seen a handful of times. Antigen unknown. Time point in this sample: newly diagnosed GD, antithyroid drugs for less than 3 months. RNA extracted from PBMCs served as the sequencing template. This record belongs to a study of regulatory T cells in long-lasting Graves disease. Findings and limits, study-wide: Persistent disease was characterized by preferential usage of TRBV28, TRBJ1-2 and TRBJ2-5.

According to the study, TCR beta libraries were built with iRepertoire HTBI primers and CDR3-region Arm-PCR. In TCRdb, the multiplex PCR reads were re-called with MiXCR into one record per CDR3 protein. The repertoire holds 350,000 to 500,000 distinct CDR3 sequences, 14% seen once, with more than 15% in the top ten. From germline, CDR1 is MDHEN and CDR2 SYDVKM. Trimming took off 7 bases at V and 7 bases at J, with 20 bases between the two ends. CDR3 length equals 15 residues. These records were also assigned to another study, of T cells in Graves' hyperthyroidism and ophthalmopathy. That report notes: A first-round RT-PCR of the TCR CDR3 used the HTBI primer set. Expanded thyroid clonotypes (above 0.001) were mostly also found in blood. Ophthalmopathy, which appeared later, was predicted by the model a median about 6.8 months before onset.

The chain recombines TRBV28 with TRBJ1-5; D gene unclear. The sample in question was peripheral blood mononuclear cells (PBMCs), obtained at new diagnosis, from a patient treated with antithyroid drugs. This receptor was taken from a woman between 45 and 60 years old with Graves disease. For the CDR3, the DNA is TGTGCCAGCACCCGTTATGACACGAGGGAACAGCCCCAGCATTTT. The encoded protein is CASTRYDTREQPQHF.